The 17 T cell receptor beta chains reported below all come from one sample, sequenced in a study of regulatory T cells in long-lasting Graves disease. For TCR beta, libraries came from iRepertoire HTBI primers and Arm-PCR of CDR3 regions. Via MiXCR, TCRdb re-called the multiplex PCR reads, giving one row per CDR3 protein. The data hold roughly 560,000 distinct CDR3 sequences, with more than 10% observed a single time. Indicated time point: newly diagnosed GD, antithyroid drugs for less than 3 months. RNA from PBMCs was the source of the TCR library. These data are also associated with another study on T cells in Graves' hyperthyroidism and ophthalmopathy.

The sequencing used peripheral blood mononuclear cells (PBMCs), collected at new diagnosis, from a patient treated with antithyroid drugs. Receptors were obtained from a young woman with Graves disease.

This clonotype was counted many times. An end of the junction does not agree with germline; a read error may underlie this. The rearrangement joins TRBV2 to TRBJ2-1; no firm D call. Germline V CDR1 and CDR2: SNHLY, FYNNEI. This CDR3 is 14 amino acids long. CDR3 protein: CASGEAFRYNEQFF. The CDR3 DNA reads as TGTGCCAGCGGTGAAGCGTTTCGGTACAATGAGCAGTTCTTC.

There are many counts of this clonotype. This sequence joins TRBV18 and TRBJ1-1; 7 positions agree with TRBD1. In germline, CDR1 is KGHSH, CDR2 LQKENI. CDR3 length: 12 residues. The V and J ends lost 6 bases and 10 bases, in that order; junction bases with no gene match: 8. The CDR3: CASSPLAGGAFF. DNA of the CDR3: TGTGCCAGCTCGCCGCTCGCAGGGGGAGCTTTCTTT.

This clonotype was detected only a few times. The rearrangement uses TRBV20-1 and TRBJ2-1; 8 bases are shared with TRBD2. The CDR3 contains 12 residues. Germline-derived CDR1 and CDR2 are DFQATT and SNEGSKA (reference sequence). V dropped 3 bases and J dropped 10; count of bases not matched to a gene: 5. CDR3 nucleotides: TGCAGTGCTAGCGGGAGGGCCGACGAGCAGTTCTTC. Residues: CSASGRADEQFF.

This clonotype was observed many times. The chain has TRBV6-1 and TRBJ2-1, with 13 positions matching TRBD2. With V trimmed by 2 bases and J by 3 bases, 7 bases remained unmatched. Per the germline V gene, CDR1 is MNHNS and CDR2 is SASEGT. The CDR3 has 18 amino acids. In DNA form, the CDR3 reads TGTGCCAGCAGTGAAAGGCGGACTAGCGGGAGTTTCTACAATGAGCAGTTCTTC. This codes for CASSERRTSGSFYNEQFF.

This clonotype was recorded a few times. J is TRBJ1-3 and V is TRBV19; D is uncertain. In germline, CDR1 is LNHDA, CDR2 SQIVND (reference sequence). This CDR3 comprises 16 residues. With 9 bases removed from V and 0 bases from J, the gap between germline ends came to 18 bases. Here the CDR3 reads CASALDPGYSGNTIYF. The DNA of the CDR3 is TGTGCCAGCGCCCTCGATCCAGGATACTCTGGAAACACCATATATTTT.

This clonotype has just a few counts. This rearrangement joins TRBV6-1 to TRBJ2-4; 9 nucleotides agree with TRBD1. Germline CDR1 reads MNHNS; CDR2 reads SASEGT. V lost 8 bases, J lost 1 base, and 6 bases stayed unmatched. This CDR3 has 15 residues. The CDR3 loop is CASRGQGDAKNIQYF. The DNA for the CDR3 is TGTGCCAGCCGGGGACAGGGAGACGCCAAAAACATTCAGTACTTC.

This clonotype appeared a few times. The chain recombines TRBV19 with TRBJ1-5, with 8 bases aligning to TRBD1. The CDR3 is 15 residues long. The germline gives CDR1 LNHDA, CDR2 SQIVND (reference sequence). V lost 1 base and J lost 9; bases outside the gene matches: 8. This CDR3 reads CASSIGGTGHRPQHF. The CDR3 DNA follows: TGTGCCAGTAGTATAGGAGGGACAGGACATAGGCCCCAGCATTTT.

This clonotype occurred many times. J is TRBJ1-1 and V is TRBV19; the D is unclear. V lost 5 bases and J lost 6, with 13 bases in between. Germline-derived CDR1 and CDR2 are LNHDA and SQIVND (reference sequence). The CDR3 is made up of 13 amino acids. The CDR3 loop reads CASSLARSSEAFF. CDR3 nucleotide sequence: TGTGCCAGTAGTTTGGCACGGTCCTCTGAAGCTTTCTTT.

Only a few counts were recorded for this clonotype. The CDR3 DNA reads as TGTGCCACCACCCGGGGGCACGATAATTCACCCCTCCACTTT. It is translated as CATTRGHDNSPLHF. The chain links TRBV28 to TRBJ1-6; a weak D match, TRBD1 (6 bases). CDR1 is MDHEN and CDR2 is SYDVKM in the germline V gene. V was pared by 10 bases and J by 5 bases, with 15 bases between. The CDR3 covers 14 residues.

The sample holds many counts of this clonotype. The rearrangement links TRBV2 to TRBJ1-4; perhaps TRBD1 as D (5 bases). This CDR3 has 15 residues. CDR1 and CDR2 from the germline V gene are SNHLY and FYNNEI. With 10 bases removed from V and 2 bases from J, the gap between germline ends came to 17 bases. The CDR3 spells CATRPGFFTNEKLFF. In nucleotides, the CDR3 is TGTGCCACCCGCCCAGGGTTTTTCACTAATGAAAAACTGTTTTTT. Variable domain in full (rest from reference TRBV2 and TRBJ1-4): EPEVTQTPSHQVTQMGQEVILRCVPISNHLYFYWYRQILGQKVEFLVSFYNNEISEKSEIFDDQFSVERPDGSNFTLKIRSTKLEDSAMYFCATRPGFFTNEKLFFGSGTQLSVL.

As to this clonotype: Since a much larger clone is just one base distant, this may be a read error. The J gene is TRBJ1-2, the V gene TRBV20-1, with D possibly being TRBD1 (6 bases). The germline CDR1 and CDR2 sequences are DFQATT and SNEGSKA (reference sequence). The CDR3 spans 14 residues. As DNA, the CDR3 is TGCAGTGCTCCTCCGGGAGGGGACAACTATGGCCACACCTTC. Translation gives CSAPPGGDNYGHTF.

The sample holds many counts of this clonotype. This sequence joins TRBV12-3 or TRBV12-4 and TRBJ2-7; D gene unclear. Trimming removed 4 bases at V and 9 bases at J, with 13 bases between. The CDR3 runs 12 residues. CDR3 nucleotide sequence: TGTGCCAGCAGTTCCGACGGACCGGGGCAGTACTTC. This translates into CASSSDGPGQYF.

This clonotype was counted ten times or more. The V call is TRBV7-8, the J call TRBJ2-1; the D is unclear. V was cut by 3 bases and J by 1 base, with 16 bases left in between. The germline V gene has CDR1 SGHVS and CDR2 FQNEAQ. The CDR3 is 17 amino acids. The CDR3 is CASSFSVRGKSYNEQFF. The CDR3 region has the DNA TGTGCCAGCAGCTTTTCCGTACGTGGGAAGTCCTACAATGAGCAGTTCTTC.

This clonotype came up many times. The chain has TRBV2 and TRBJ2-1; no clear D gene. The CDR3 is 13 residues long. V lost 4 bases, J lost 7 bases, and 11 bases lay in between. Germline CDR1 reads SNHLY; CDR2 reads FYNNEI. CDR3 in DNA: TGTGCCAGCAGTGGGCCGCGGCCAAATGAGCAGTTCTTC. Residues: CASSGPRPNEQFF.

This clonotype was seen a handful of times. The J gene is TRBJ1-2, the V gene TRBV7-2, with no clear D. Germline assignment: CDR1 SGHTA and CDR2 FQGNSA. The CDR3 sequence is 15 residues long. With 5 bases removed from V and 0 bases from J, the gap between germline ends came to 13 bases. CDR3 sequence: CASSRMGGTNYGYTF. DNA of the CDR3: TGTGCCAGCAGCCGCATGGGCGGAACTAACTATGGCTACACCTTC.

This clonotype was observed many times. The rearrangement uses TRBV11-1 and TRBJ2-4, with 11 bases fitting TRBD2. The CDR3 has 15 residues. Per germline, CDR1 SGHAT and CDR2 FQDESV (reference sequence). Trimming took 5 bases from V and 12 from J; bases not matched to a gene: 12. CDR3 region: CASSRGLAVPEGQYF. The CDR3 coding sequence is TGTGCCAGCAGCCGGGGACTAGCGGTCCCTGAGGGTCAGTACTTC.

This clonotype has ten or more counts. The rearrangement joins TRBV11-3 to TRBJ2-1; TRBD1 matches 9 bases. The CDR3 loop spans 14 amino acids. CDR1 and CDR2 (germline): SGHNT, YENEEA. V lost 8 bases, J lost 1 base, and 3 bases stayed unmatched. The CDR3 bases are TGTGCCAGCCGGGACAGGGCATCCTACAATGAGCAGTTCTTC. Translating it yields CASRDRASYNEQFF.